The clone carrying this TCR beta chain was counted ten times or more. The antigen remains unidentified. The entry originates in a study of CD8 T cells in ankylosing spondylitis. Findings and caveats of the study: Those disease-linked clones were CD8+; they were also relatively rare in peripheral blood.

Quantitative molecular-barcoded 5'-RACE generated the TCR beta libraries. MiXCR, applied by TCRdb to the 5' RACE reads, yields one record per CDR3 protein. The sample has hundreds of thousands of distinct CDR3 sequences, around 7.8% seen once. CDR1 is SQVTM and CDR2 is ANQGSEA in the germline V gene. The J segment lost 2 bases and the V segment lost 5 bases, leaving 20 bases of the junction unmatched. The CDR3 is made up of 19 amino acids. The TCR comes from a male donor with ankylosing spondylitis or in good health (not recorded which). The genes are TRBV29-1 and TRBJ2-1; 8 bases fit TRBD1. Sequenced material: blood, either unsorted or a sorted T cell fraction (not recorded which). CDR3 nucleotide sequence: TGCAGCGTTCCTTTACCGGGACAGGTCCCTGGAGGACCCTACAATGAGCAGTTCTTC. It encodes CSVPLPGQVPGGPYNEQFF.